Below are 28 T cell receptor beta chains sequenced from a single sample in a study of shared T cell receptors in the human thymus. Here immunoSEQ multiplex PCR was the method, and the copy in TCRdb shows in-frame clones only, minus some. The sample contains some 700,000 clones, around 87% of which appear only once. These sequences were also reported in another study, on human thymus T cells.

The sample was thymocytes. All receptors come from a boy under two years old with a congenital heart defect.

J is TRBJ2-2 and V is TRBV7-6, with D possibly being TRBD2 (5 bases). Germline V CDR1 and CDR2: SGHVS, FNYEAQ. The CDR3 sequence is 14 residues long. Trimming left V 5 bases short and J 4 bases short, with 11 bases between. The CDR3 reads CASSPTGFTGELFF. As DNA, the CDR3 is TGTGCCAGCAGCCCAACGGGGTTCACCGGGGAGCTGTTTTTT.

V is TRBV27 and J is TRBJ1-1; 8 nucleotides line up with TRBD1. The CDR3 covers 17 residues. Germline CDR1 MNHEY, CDR2 SMNVEV (reference sequence). V lost 0 bases to trimming and J lost 2 bases; unmatched junction nucleotides: 8. CDR3 coding DNA: TGTGCCAGCAGTTTATCGATTTTCCCAGGGGGCAACACTGAAGCTTTCTTT. This translates into CASSLSIFPGGNTEAFF.

This clone has a handful of counts. The rearrangement uses TRBV6-4 and TRBJ2-1; possibly TRBD1 for D (6 bases). Germline CDR1 and CDR2: MRHNA and SNTAGT. This CDR3 spans 14 amino acids. Trimming left V 8 bases short and J 10 bases short, with 21 bases between. CDR3 residues: CASAWGRGSWEQFF. The CDR3 coding sequence is TGTGCCAGCGCCTGGGGCAGGGGAAGTTGGGAGCAGTTCTTC.

This clone was counted only a few times. The CDR3 here is CASSYGQGPYEQYF. The CDR3 bases are TGTGCCAGCAGTTACGGGCAGGGCCCCTACGAGCAGTACTTC. The chain combines TRBV6-5 with TRBJ2-7, with D tentatively TRBD1 (5 bases). V was cut by 2 bases and J by 2 bases, with 10 bases left in between. The V gene's germline CDR1 is MNHEY and CDR2 SVGAGI. This CDR3 contains 14 residues.

This clone was seen a few times. This chain connects TRBV10-3 to TRBJ2-7, with a possible D match to TRBD1 (6 bases). The germline gives CDR1 ENHRY, CDR2 SYGVKD. This CDR3 region has 16 residues. V lost 2 bases, J lost 3 bases, and 17 bases lay in between. The CDR3 nucleotides read TGTGCCATCAGTGAGACGGGACCGGGACACCTCTACGAGCAGTACTTC. Its protein is CAISETGPGHLYEQYF.

The V call is TRBV11-2, the J call TRBJ2-3; 9 bases agree with TRBD2. Trimming cost V 2 bases and J 7 bases; bases outside gene matches: 10. The CDR3 spans 16 residues. Per germline, CDR1 SGHAT and CDR2 FQNNGV. The CDR3 DNA is TGTGCCAGCAGCTTAAGACTAGCGGTTGGAGGGCATACGCAGTATTTT. Protein product: CASSLRLAVGGHTQYF.

The chain recombines TRBV11-3 with TRBJ2-7; 9 positions match TRBD2. The ends lost 4 bases at V and 7 bases at J; junction bases unmatched: 14. Germline CDR1 is SGHNT and CDR2 is YENEEA. The CDR3 consists of 16 residues. This CDR3 reads CASSYVPTSGLGEQYF. The CDR3 DNA sequence: TGTGCCAGCAGCTACGTACCGACTAGCGGCCTGGGAGAGCAGTACTTC.

The CDR3 bases are TGTGCCACCAGCAGAGGCGGGACTAGCGGCGGAGGAGTGTGTGAGCAGTTCTTC. Its protein product is CATSRGGTSGGGVCEQFF. The J gene is TRBJ2-1, the V gene TRBV15; 11 bases line up with TRBD2. This CDR3 contains 18 residues. Per the germline V gene, CDR1 is LNHNV and CDR2 is YYDKDF (reference sequence). V lost 1 base to trimming and J lost 9 bases; unmatched junction nucleotides: 14.

V gene TRBV30 combines with J gene TRBJ1-1, with a weak D call TRBD1 (5 bases). Germline V lookup: CDR1 GTSNPN, CDR2 SVGIG (reference sequence). The V gene lost 0 bases and the J gene lost 0 bases, with 14 bases spanning the gap. The CDR3 runs 16 residues. CDR3 nucleotide sequence: TGTGCCTGGAGTGTAACTACAGGCGTTGTGAACACTGAAGCTTTCTTT. This translates into CAWSVTTGVVNTEAFF.

The genes are TRBV7-9 and TRBJ2-7, with TRBD1 identical over 8 bases. This CDR3 spans 14 amino acids. Germline CDR1 and CDR2: SEHNR and FQNEAQ (reference sequence). With V trimmed by 5 bases and J by 5 bases, 8 bases remained unmatched. CDR3 nucleotides: TGTGCCAGCAGCAAACAGGGGGAACCTCACGAGCAGTACTTC. Translated, it gives CASSKQGEPHEQYF.

The CDR3 coding sequence is TGTGCCAGCAGCCCCCCCGGGACTAGCGGGTTCAATGAGCAGTTCTTC. Translation gives CASSPPGTSGFNEQFF. The V gene is TRBV7-9, the J gene TRBJ2-1; TRBD2 aligns across 12 bases. The CDR3 totals 16 residues. Per germline, CDR1 SEHNR and CDR2 FQNEAQ (reference sequence). The J segment lost 6 bases and the V segment lost 5 bases, leaving 8 bases of the junction unmatched.

This clone was detected a few times. V and J are TRBV11-3 and TRBJ1-2; no definite D call. The V end was cut by 0 bases, the J end by 4 bases, with 15 bases between. The CDR3 loop spans 16 amino acids. CDR1 is SGHNT, CDR2 YENEEA, per germline. CDR3 coding DNA: TGTGCCAGCAGCTTAGACCCGCCGTGGGAGTCCTATGGCTACACCTTC. Translated, it gives CASSLDPPWESYGYTF.

V and J are TRBV11-2 and TRBJ1-1; D is unresolved. This CDR3 has 13 amino acids. CDR1 SGHAT and CDR2 FQNNGV come from the germline V gene. Trimming took 7 bases from V and 5 from J, leaving 14 bases between them. For the CDR3, the DNA is TGTGCCAGCAACCTCCGTGGCATGACTGAAGCTTTCTTT. Its protein product is CASNLRGMTEAFF.

This clone was counted a few times. V gene TRBV4-2 combines with J gene TRBJ2-7; 10 nucleotides match TRBD2. This CDR3 is built from 17 residues. Trimming took 5 bases from V and 7 from J; bases not matched to a gene: 17. Germline CDR1 and CDR2: LGHNA and YNFKEQ. The CDR3 nucleotides are TGTGCCAGCAGCTGGGAACTAGCGGGACCTCCTTTGCGGGAGCAGTACTTC. Its translation: CASSWELAGPPLREQYF.

DNA for the CDR3: TGCAGCGTGGAGACAGGGGCCCAAGAGACCCAGTACTTC. Translating it yields CSVETGAQETQYF. The V and J genes are TRBV29-1 and TRBJ2-5; 8 bases are a match to TRBD1. Germline CDR1 reads SQVTM; CDR2 reads ANQGSEA. The CDR3 totals 13 residues. V shed 6 bases and J 1 base; nucleotides not matched to a gene: 4.

V and J are TRBV11-3 and TRBJ1-1; D remains ambiguous. The CDR3 has 14 amino acids. The V end was cut by 1 base, the J end by 2 bases, with 8 bases between. CDR1 and CDR2 from the germline V gene are SGHNT and YENEEA. The CDR3 DNA reads as TGTGCCAGCAGCTTAGTAGGACTTAACACTGAAGCTTTCTTT. Translating it yields CASSLVGLNTEAFF.

This chain connects TRBV7-2 to TRBJ2-3; 7 bases are a match to TRBD2. J lost 4 bases, V lost 2 bases, and 6 bases had no gene match. The germline gives CDR1 SGHTA, CDR2 FQGNSA. The length of the CDR3 is 15 residues. This CDR3 reads CASSLHREVPDTQYF. For the CDR3, the DNA is TGTGCCAGCAGCTTACACCGGGAGGTCCCAGATACGCAGTATTTT. Full variable domain (rest looked up from reference TRBV7-2 and TRBJ2-3): GAGVSQSPSNKVTEKGKDVELRCDPISGHTALYWYRQSLGQGLEFLIYFQGNSAPDKSGLPSDRFSAERTGGSVSTLTIQRTQQEDSAVYLCASSLHREVPDTQYFGPGTRLTVL.

CDR3 coding DNA: TGTGCCAGCAGTTTAGGCAGGGGGTCCTACTTTATCTACGAGCAGTACTTC. Protein sequence: CASSLGRGSYFIYEQYF. The chain joins TRBV27 to TRBJ2-7; TRBD1 matches at 7 bases. Germline CDR1 MNHEY, CDR2 SMNVEV (reference sequence). This CDR3 region has 17 residues. V lost 2 bases to trimming and J lost 3 bases; unmatched junction nucleotides: 13.

The rearrangement uses TRBV5-6 and TRBJ2-1; D is undetermined. Per the germline V gene, CDR1 is SGHDT and CDR2 is YYEEEE. V was pared by 1 base and J by 0 bases, with 17 bases between. This CDR3 is built from 18 residues. This chain's CDR3 is CASSLQSWAQSSYNEQFF. The CDR3 DNA reads as TGTGCCAGCAGCTTGCAAAGTTGGGCCCAGAGCTCCTACAATGAGCAGTTCTTC.

CDR3 nucleotide sequence: TGTGCCAGCAGTGAATGCCCGGCTGTGGGACTAGACCTCTACAATGAGCAGTTCTTC. It translates to CASSECPAVGLDLYNEQFF. V is TRBV2 and J is TRBJ2-1, with 8 positions matching TRBD2. This CDR3 region has 19 residues. The trim removed 2 bases at V and 3 bases at J, leaving 15 bases unmatched. CDR1 is SNHLY, CDR2 FYNNEI, per germline.

The rearrangement links TRBV6-6 to TRBJ2-5; D gene ambiguous. CDR1 is MNHNY, CDR2 SVGAGI, per germline (reference sequence). Trimming removed 6 bases at V and 0 bases at J, with 11 bases between. The length of the CDR3 is 14 residues. The CDR3 bases are TGTGCCAGCAGCCGTGAACACAACCAAGAGACCCAGTACTTC. It is translated as CASSREHNQETQYF.

This rearrangement joins TRBV5-1 to TRBJ1-1; possible D gene TRBD1, 5 bases. The CDR3 is made up of 11 amino acids. Trimming took 4 bases from V and 11 from J, leaving 12 bases between them. In germline, CDR1 is SGHRS, CDR2 YFSETQ. CDR3 amino acids: CASSPGRGAFF. CDR3 bases: TGCGCCAGCAGCCCGGGACGGGGGGCTTTCTTT.

CDR3 loop: CASSMVSWREGRETQYF. CDR3 sequence (DNA): TGTGCCAGTAGTATGGTCTCCTGGCGGGAGGGACGCGAGACCCAGTACTTC. The V call is TRBV19, the J call TRBJ2-5; 9 nucleotides agree with TRBD2. The germline V gene encodes CDR1 LNHDA and CDR2 SQIVND (reference sequence). Losses at the gene ends were 3 bases for V and 5 bases for J; bases not matched to a gene: 13. The CDR3 is made up of 17 amino acids.

The chain recombines TRBV28 with TRBJ2-1, with 14 positions matching TRBD2. This CDR3 spans 19 amino acids. The junction had 17 bases not matched to a gene; V was cut back by 3 bases and J by 10 bases. Germline-derived CDR1 and CDR2 are MDHEN and SYDVKM. The CDR3 is CASSFQSNGLAGGSDEQFF. DNA of the CDR3: TGTGCCAGCAGTTTTCAGTCCAACGGACTAGCGGGAGGCTCTGACGAGCAGTTCTTC.

This clone has a single count. The chain carries TRBV6-6 and TRBJ2-7, with D possibly matching TRBD1 (6 bases). Germline V gene sequence: CDR1 MNHNY, CDR2 SVGAGI (reference sequence). The V and J ends lost 0 bases and 0 bases respectively, with 12 bases between them. The CDR3 is made up of 16 amino acids. The CDR3 loop is CASSYSSDRLSYEQYF. Written as DNA, the CDR3 is TGTGCCAGCAGTTACTCGAGCGACAGGCTCTCCTACGAGCAGTACTTC.

This sequence joins TRBV12-5 and TRBJ1-1; D perhaps matches TRBD1 (6 bases). This CDR3 has 13 amino acids. Trimming stripped 7 bases from V and 1 base from J, with 10 bases between. Per germline, CDR1 LGHNT and CDR2 FRNRAP. The CDR3 region is CASDLTGNTEAFF. CDR3 coding DNA: TGTGCTAGTGATCTGACAGGGAACACTGAAGCTTTCTTT.

The chain uses TRBV6-6 and TRBJ1-2, with D perhaps TRBD1 (5 bases). V lost 2 bases and J lost 6, with 10 bases in between. The CDR3 length is 13 residues. Germline V CDR1 and CDR2: MNHNY, SVGAGI (reference sequence). The CDR3 coding sequence is TGTGCCAGCAGTTACCATCGGGGGGATGGCTACACCTTC. It is translated as CASSYHRGDGYTF.

This sequence joins TRBV29-1 and TRBJ1-4; TRBD1 agrees at 8 bases. The CDR3 spans 13 residues. Germline V gene sequence: CDR1 SQVTM, CDR2 ANQGSEA. The J segment lost 4 bases and the V segment lost 6 bases, leaving 4 bases of the junction unmatched. The CDR3, as DNA: TGCAGCGTCGGGACAGGAAGTAATGAAAAACTGTTTTTT. It codes for CSVGTGSNEKLFF.